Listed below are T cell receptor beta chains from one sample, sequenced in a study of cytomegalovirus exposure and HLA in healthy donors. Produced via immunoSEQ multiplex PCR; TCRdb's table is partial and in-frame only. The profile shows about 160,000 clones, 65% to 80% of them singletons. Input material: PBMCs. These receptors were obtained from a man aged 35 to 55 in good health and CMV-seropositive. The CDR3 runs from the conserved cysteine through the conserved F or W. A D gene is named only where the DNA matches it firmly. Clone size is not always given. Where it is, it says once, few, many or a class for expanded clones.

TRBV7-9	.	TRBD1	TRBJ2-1	TGTGCCAGCAGCTCTCATTTACGGGACAGGGGTAATGAGCAGTTCTTC	CASSSHLRDRGNEQFF
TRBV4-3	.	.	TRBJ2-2	TGCGCCAGCAGCCAATCTCGACTGGCGAACACCGGGGAGCTGTTTTTT	CASSQSRLANTGELFF
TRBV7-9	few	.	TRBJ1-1	TGTGCCAGCAGCTCAACTGGGGGGGGCGTGTACACTGAAGCTTTCTTT	CASSSTGGGVYTEAFF
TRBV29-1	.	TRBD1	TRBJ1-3	TGCAGCGGGAGACAGGGGGCTTCTGGAAACACCATATATTTT	CSGRQGASGNTIYF
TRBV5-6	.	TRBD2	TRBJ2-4	TGTGCCAGCAGCTTCCCCTCGGGGAGGGGAAACATTCAGTACTTC	CASSFPSGRGNIQYF
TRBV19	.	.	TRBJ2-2	TGTGCCAGTAGTTCGACAGATTTGAACACCGGGGAGCTGTTTTTT	CASSSTDLNTGELFF
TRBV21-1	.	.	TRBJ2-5	TGTGCCAGCAGCAAATCCCTGGGAGCGGGAGAGGTGGAGACCCAGTACTTC	CASSKSLGAGEVETQYF
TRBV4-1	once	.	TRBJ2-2	TGCGCCAGCAGCCAAGATGGAGCCCGGGGAACCGGGGAGCTGTTTTTT	CASSQDGARGTGELFF
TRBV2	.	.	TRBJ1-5	TGTGCCTCCCAACAGGGTTCCAATCAGCCCCAGCATTTT	CASQQGSNQPQHF
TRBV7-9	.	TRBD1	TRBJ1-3	TGTGCCAGCAGCTCAGGGGGTGGTGACAGCTCTGGAAACACCATATATTTT	CASSSGGGDSSGNTIYF
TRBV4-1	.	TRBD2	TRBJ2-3	TGCGCCAGCAGCGAGGTAGCGGGGAGCACAGATACGCAGTATTTT	CASSEVAGSTDTQYF
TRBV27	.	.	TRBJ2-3	TGTGCCAGCAGGCGTTCAGCGGGCACAGATACGCAGTATTTT	CASRRSAGTDTQYF
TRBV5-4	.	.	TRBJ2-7	TGTGCCAGCAGCTTGAGAACAGGAGAGCAGTACTTC	CASSLRTGEQYF
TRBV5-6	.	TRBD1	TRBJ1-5	TGTGCCAGCAGCGTGACAGGGTTCGATCAGCCCCAGCATTTT	CASSVTGFDQPQHF